The 5 T cell receptor beta chains below were found in one sample sequenced in a study of T cells after posttransplantation cyclophosphamide. Busulfan-fludarabine conditioning, marrow transplant, and cyclophosphamide on days +3 and +4 were administered. Profiled with immunoSEQ multiplex PCR; TCRdb holds only in-frame clones, not every one. The sample holds fewer than 15,000 clones, roughly 2% seen once. This specimen was PBMCs, taken after allogeneic stem cell transplant with posttransplant cyclophosphamide. All receptors derive from a male patient in his thirties who received an allogeneic stem cell transplant from a related donor, was CMV-positive, and had no GVHD. Some T cells may have come from the graft donor.

This clone was detected only a few times. In nucleotides, the CDR3 is TGTGCCAGCAGTTCCAGGGTCAACCCCCCCTACGAGCAGTACTTC. Amino acids: CASSSRVNPPYEQYF. The V call is TRBV7-9, the J call TRBJ2-7, with D possibly matching TRBD1 (5 bases). CDR1 is SEHNR, CDR2 FQNEAQ, per germline (reference sequence). The V gene lost 6 bases and the J gene lost 2 bases, with 17 bases spanning the gap. The CDR3 loop spans 15 amino acids.

This clone was counted only a few times. The V and J genes are TRBV28 and TRBJ2-1; TRBD2 might be the D (5 bases). CDR1 MDHEN and CDR2 SYDVKM come from the germline V gene. This CDR3 is 16 amino acids long. The V gene lost 2 bases and the J gene lost 8 bases, with 19 bases spanning the gap. CDR3 region: CASSLNSAGYRDEQFF. DNA of the CDR3: TGTGCCAGCAGTTTAAATAGCGCAGGATATCGGGATGAGCAGTTCTTC.

This clone came up a few times. The V and J genes are TRBV19 and TRBJ2-1; maybe TRBD2 (5 bases). This CDR3 spans 14 amino acids. The V gene's germline CDR1 is LNHDA and CDR2 SQIVND (reference sequence). V gave up 5 bases and J gave up 0 bases, with 8 bases separating them. As DNA, the CDR3 is TGTGCCAGTAGTTTAGGACTCTCCTACAATGAGCAGTTCTTC. It yields the protein CASSLGLSYNEQFF.

This clone was seen more than once but under ten times. V and J are TRBV27 and TRBJ2-1, with unresolved D. Trimming pared 5 bases from V and 0 bases from J, leaving 20 bases between. There are 18 residues in the CDR3. CDR1 and CDR2 (germline): MNHEY, SMNVEV (reference sequence). The CDR3 DNA is TGTGCCAGCAGTACACTCTTAGGTGGTCCGGGCTCCTACAATGAGCAGTTCTTC. Protein: CASSTLLGGPGSYNEQFF.

This clone was found a few times. The genes are TRBV29-1 and TRBJ2-3; the D gene is possibly TRBD2 (5 bases). Per the germline V gene, CDR1 is SQVTM and CDR2 is ANQGSEA. The CDR3 loop spans 14 amino acids. Trimming stripped 3 bases from V and 4 bases from J, with 14 bases between. The CDR3 sequence is CSVDSYRGPDTQYF. The CDR3 DNA sequence: TGCAGCGTTGACTCATACAGAGGGCCAGATACGCAGTATTTT.